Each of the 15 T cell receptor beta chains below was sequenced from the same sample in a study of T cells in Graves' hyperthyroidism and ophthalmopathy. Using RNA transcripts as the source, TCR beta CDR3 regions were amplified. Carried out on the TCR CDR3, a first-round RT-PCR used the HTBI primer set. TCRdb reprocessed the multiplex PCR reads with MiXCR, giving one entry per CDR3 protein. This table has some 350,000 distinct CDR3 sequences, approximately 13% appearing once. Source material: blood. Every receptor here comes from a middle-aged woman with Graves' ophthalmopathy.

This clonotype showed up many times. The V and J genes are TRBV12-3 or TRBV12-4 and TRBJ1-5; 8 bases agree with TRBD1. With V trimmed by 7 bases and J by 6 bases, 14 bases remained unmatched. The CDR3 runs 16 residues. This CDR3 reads CASTDEWQGASQPQHF. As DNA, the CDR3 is TGTGCCAGCACCGACGAATGGCAGGGGGCCTCTCAGCCCCAGCATTTT.

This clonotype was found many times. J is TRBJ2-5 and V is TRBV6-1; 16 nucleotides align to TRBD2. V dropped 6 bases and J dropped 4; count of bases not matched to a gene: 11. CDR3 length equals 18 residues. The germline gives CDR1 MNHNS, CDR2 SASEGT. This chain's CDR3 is CASSPGTSGRAVGETQYF. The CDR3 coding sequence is TGTGCCAGCAGCCCGGGGACTAGCGGGAGGGCCGTAGGAGAGACCCAGTACTTC.

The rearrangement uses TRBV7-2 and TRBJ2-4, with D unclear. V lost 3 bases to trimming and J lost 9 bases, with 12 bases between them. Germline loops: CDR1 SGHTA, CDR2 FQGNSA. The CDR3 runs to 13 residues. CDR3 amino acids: CASSFNLESIQYF. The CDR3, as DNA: TGTGCCAGCAGCTTCAACCTTGAGAGCATTCAGTACTTC.

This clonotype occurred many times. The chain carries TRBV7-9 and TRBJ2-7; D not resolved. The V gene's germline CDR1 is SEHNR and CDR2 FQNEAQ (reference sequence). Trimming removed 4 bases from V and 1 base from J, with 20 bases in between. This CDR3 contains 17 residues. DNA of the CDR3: TGTGCCAGCAGCTCGGGTGCAGGTTTTGGTCCTTCCTACGAGCAGTACTTC. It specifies CASSSGAGFGPSYEQYF.

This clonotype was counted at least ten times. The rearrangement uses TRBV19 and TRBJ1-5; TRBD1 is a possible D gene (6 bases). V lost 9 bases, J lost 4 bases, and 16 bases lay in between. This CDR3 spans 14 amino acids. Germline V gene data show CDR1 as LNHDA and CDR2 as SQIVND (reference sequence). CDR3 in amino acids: CASQNGQKNQPQHF. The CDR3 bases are TGTGCCAGCCAAAATGGACAGAAAAATCAGCCCCAGCATTTT.

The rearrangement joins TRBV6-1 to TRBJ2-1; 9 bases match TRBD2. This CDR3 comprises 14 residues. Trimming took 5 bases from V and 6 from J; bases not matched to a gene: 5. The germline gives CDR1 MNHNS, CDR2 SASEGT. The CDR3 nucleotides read TGTGCCAGCAGTCGAGGCGGGAGGGGCAATGAGCAGTTCTTC. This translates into CASSRGGRGNEQFF.

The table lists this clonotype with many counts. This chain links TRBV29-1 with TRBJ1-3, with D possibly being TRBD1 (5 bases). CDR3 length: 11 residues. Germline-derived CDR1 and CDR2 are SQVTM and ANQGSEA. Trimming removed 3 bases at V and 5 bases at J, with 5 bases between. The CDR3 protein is CSVEGRNTIYF. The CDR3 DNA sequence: TGCAGCGTTGAGGGGCGAAACACCATATATTTT.

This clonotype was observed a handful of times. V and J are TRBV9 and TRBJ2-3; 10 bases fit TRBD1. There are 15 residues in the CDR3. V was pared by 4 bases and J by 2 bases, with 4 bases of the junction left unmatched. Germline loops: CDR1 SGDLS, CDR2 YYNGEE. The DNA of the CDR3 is TGTGCCAGCAGCTCGGGACAGGGGCTCACAGATACGCAGTATTTT. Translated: CASSSGQGLTDTQYF.

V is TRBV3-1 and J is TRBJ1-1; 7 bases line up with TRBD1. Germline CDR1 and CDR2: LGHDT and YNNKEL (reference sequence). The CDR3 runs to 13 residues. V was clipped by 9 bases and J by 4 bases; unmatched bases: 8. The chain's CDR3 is CASVGQVFTEAFF. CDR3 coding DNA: TGTGCCAGTGTTGGACAGGTGTTCACTGAAGCTTTCTTT.

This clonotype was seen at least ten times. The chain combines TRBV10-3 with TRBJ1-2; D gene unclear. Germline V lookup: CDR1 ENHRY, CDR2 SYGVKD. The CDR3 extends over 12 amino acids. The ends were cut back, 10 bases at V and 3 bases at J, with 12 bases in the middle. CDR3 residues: CATGGLDYGYTF. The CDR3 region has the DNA TGTGCCACCGGAGGACTGGACTATGGCTACACCTTC.

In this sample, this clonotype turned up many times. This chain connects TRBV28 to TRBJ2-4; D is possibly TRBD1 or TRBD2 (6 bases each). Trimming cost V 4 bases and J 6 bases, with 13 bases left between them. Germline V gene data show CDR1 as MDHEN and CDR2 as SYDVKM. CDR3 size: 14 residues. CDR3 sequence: CASSSEGGVNIQYF. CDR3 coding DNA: TGTGCCAGCAGTTCCGAGGGGGGAGTAAACATTCAGTACTTC.

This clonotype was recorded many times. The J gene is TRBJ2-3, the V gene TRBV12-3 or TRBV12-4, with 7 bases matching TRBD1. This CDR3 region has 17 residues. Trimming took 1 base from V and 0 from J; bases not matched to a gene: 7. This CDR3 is CASSLGGPGGSTDTQYF. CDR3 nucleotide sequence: TGTGCCAGCAGTTTAGGGGGGCCAGGGGGTAGCACAGATACGCAGTATTTT.

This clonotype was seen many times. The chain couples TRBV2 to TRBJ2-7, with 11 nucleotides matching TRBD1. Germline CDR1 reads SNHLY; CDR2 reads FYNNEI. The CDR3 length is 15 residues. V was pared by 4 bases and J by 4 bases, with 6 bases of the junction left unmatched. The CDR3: CASSVLGQGAYEQYF. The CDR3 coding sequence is TGTGCCAGCAGTGTCCTTGGACAGGGGGCTTACGAGCAGTACTTC.

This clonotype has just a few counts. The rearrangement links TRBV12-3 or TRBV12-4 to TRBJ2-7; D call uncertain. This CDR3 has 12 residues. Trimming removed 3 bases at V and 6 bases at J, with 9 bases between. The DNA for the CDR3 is TGTGCCAGCAGTTTCAGCGAGCTCGAGCAGTACTTC. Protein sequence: CASSFSELEQYF.

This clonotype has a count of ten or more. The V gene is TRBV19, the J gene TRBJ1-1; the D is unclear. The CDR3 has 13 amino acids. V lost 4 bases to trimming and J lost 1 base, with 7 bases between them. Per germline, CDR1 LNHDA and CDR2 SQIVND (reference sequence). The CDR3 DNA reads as TGTGCCAGTAGTACCTTCACGAACACTGAAGCTTTCTTT. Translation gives CASSTFTNTEAFF.